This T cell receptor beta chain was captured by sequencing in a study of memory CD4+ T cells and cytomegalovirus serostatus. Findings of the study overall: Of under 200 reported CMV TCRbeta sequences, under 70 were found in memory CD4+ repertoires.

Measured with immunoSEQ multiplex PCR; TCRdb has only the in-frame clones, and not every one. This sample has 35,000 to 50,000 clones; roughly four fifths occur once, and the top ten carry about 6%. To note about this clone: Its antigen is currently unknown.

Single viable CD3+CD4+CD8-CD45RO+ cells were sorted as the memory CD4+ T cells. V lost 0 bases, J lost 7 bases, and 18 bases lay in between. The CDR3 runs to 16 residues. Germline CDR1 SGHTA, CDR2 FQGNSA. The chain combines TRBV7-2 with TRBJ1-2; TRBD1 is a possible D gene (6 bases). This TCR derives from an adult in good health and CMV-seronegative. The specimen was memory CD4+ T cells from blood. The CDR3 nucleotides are TGTGCCAGCAGCTTAGCGAGTGTTCCCCGGGACATTGGCTACACCTTC. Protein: CASSLASVPRDIGYTF.